The 29 T cell receptor beta chains given below trace back to one sample, sequenced in a study of blood T cell repertoires in COVID-19. TCRdb's copy holds only in-frame clones and misses some; the assay was immunoSEQ multiplex PCR. In the table there are about 210,000 clones, about 89% of which are singletons. The sample was PBMCs or T cells enriched from blood (not recorded which). The receptors here all came from a woman younger than 30 who had recovered from COVID-19.

The J gene is TRBJ1-4, the V gene TRBV28; tentatively, D is TRBD1 (6 bases). CDR1 and CDR2 (germline): MDHEN, SYDVKM. CDR3 size: 17 residues. V lost 5 bases to trimming and J lost 3 bases, with 19 bases between them. The CDR3 spells CASSDYRVAPANEKLFF. CDR3 in DNA: TGTGCCAGCAGTGACTACAGGGTTGCCCCGGCTAATGAAAAACTGTTTTTT.

The chain carries TRBV28 and TRBJ2-5; a possible D gene is TRBD2 (5 bases). The germline V gene encodes CDR1 MDHEN and CDR2 SYDVKM. V gave up 6 bases and J gave up 4 bases, with 9 bases separating them. The CDR3 has 12 residues. CDR3 DNA sequence: TGTGCCAGCAGCGGGGTCCGAGAGACCCAGTACTTC. This encodes CASSGVRETQYF. Drawing the rest from reference TRBV28 and TRBJ2-5, the complete variable domain is DVKVTQSSRYLVKRTGEKVFLECVQDMDHENMFWYRQDPGLGLRLIYFSYDVKMKEKGDIPEGYSVSREKKERFSLILESASTNQTSMYLCASSGVRETQYFGPGTRLLVL.

The chain couples TRBV6-6 to TRBJ2-2, with 7 positions matching TRBD2. Per the germline V gene, CDR1 is MNHNY and CDR2 is SVGAGI (reference sequence). The CDR3 extends over 14 amino acids. Germline trimming cut 8 bases from V and 2 bases from J; bases unmatched to any gene: 5. CDR3 amino acids: CASWEGSNTGELFF. CDR3 in DNA: TGTGCCAGCTGGGAGGGATCAAACACCGGGGAGCTGTTTTTT.

As DNA, the CDR3 is TGTGCCAGCAGCTCGCGCACCGGCGGGGAGTACGAGCAGTACTTC. This sequence encodes CASSSRTGGEYEQYF. The rearrangement uses TRBV7-8 and TRBJ2-7; tentatively, D is TRBD2 (6 bases). Trimming removed 4 bases from V and 4 bases from J, with 17 bases in between. The germline CDR1 and CDR2 sequences are SGHVS and FQNEAQ. The CDR3 sequence is 15 residues long.

This rearrangement joins TRBV7-9 to TRBJ2-3; 10 bases line up with TRBD2. This CDR3 has 14 residues. Per germline, CDR1 SEHNR and CDR2 FQNEAQ (reference sequence). J gave up 5 bases and V 11 bases, and 10 bases lay outside the gene matches. The CDR3 loop is CAAQRGGRRDTQYF. Here the CDR3 DNA reads TGTGCCGCCCAGCGGGGGGGCCGTAGAGATACGCAGTATTTT.

The V gene is TRBV27, the J gene TRBJ2-5; 15 nucleotides agree with TRBD2. The CDR3 runs 17 residues. CDR1 is MNHEY and CDR2 is SMNVEV in the germline V gene (reference sequence). J gave up 2 bases and V 2 bases, and 3 bases lay outside the gene matches. The CDR3 reads CASSLLGLAGGQETQYF. The CDR3 coding sequence is TGTGCCAGCAGTTTACTCGGACTAGCGGGGGGGCAAGAGACCCAGTACTTC.

The rearrangement links TRBV5-1 to TRBJ1-3, with D possibly matching TRBD1 (5 bases). The CDR3 runs to 16 residues. The V gene's germline CDR1 is SGHRS and CDR2 YFSETQ. Trimming stripped 4 bases from V and 2 bases from J, with 16 bases between. This CDR3 is CASSTSSGTAGNTIYF. Written as DNA, the CDR3 is TGCGCCAGCAGCACTAGCTCCGGGACGGCTGGAAACACCATATATTTT.

This chain links TRBV13 with TRBJ2-5; 8 nucleotides line up with TRBD1. CDR3 length: 14 amino acids. V shed 4 bases, J shed 4 bases, and the junction held 5 bases outside the gene matches. Germline V gene lookup returns CDR1 PRHDT and CDR2 FYEKMQ (reference sequence). The CDR3: CASSSQGAGETQYF. CDR3 sequence (DNA): TGTGCCAGCAGCTCTCAGGGGGCGGGAGAGACCCAGTACTTC.

This rearrangement joins TRBV9 to TRBJ2-1, with 9 bases identical to TRBD1. After removal of 0 bases from V and 5 bases from J, the junction contained 6 bases not matched to a gene. Germline-derived CDR1 and CDR2 are SGDLS and YYNGEE. The CDR3 totals 16 residues. CDR3 loop: CASSVAFGQGNNEQFF. The CDR3 nucleotides read TGTGCCAGCAGCGTAGCTTTTGGACAGGGGAACAATGAGCAGTTCTTC.

The rearrangement uses TRBV5-1 and TRBJ2-2; TRBD1 matches 7 bases. Per the germline V gene, CDR1 is SGHRS and CDR2 is YFSETQ. Unmatched junction bases numbered 11, after V lost 4 bases and J lost 2 bases. The CDR3 loop spans 17 amino acids. In DNA, the CDR3 is TGCGCCAGCAGCCCTCTTAGACAGGGAGTAAACACCGGGGAGCTGTTTTTT. It is translated as CASSPLRQGVNTGELFF.

This chain links TRBV3-1 (or the pseudogene TRBV3-2) with TRBJ2-3; D is unclear. Germline loops: CDR1 LGHDT, CDR2 YNNKEL (reference sequence). The CDR3 sequence is 17 residues long. V was trimmed by 3 bases and J by 3 bases, leaving 19 bases between them. The CDR3 loop reads CASSQMGYFGGTDTQYF. The DNA for the CDR3 is TGTGCCAGCAGCCAGATGGGCTACTTTGGTGGAACAGATACGCAGTATTTT.

CDR3 loop: CASSSVQAFF. CDR3 nucleotides: TGTGCCAGCAGCTCGGTACAAGCTTTCTTT. V and J are TRBV7-9 and TRBJ1-1, with D unclear. Trimming shortened V by 4 bases and J by 9 bases, and 6 bases separated the two germline ends. The CDR3 loop spans 10 amino acids. Germline-derived CDR1 and CDR2 are SEHNR and FQNEAQ (reference sequence). Looking up the rest from reference TRBV7-9 and TRBJ1-1 gives the full variable domain: DTGVSQNPRHKITKRGQNVTFRCDPISEHNRLYWYRQTLGQGPEFLTYFQNEAQLEKSRLLSDRFSAERPKGSFSTLEIQRTEQGDSAMYLCASSSVQAFFGQGTRLTVV.

The chain couples TRBV7-9 to TRBJ2-5, with unresolved D. The CDR3 consists of 13 residues. Germline-derived CDR1 and CDR2 are SEHNR and FQNEAQ (reference sequence). Between the trimmed V and J ends, which lost 1 base and 5 bases, there was a span of 8 bases. The CDR3 coding sequence is TGTGCCAGCAGCTTAGAGGCGGTTGAGACCCAGTACTTC. The encoded protein is CASSLEAVETQYF.

This chain connects TRBV9 to TRBJ2-7; 7 nucleotides agree with TRBD2. From germline, CDR1 is SGDLS and CDR2 YYNGEE. Trimming took 0 bases from V and 0 from J; bases not matched to a gene: 3. There are 15 residues in the CDR3. CDR3 sequence (DNA): TGTGCCAGCAGCGTAGAGCTAGCGGACTCCTACGAGCAGTACTTC. It is translated as CASSVELADSYEQYF.

The chain recombines TRBV4-1 with TRBJ2-7; 9 positions match TRBD1. The CDR3 has 14 amino acids. V was clipped by 4 bases and J by 2 bases; unmatched bases: 3. The germline V gene encodes CDR1 MGHRA and CDR2 YSYEKL. CDR3 in amino acids: CASSPRQGAYEQYF. In DNA form, the CDR3 reads TGCGCCAGCAGCCCCAGACAGGGGGCCTACGAGCAGTACTTC.

The gene calls are TRBV28 and TRBJ1-5; no firm D call. CDR1 and CDR2 from the germline V gene are MDHEN and SYDVKM. This CDR3 is built from 15 residues. V lost 2 bases, J lost 4 bases, and 12 bases lay in between. As DNA, the CDR3 is TGTGCCAGCAGTTTAAGGCGGGGATGGAATCAGCCCCAGCATTTT. Protein sequence: CASSLRRGWNQPQHF.

A single count supports this clone. V usage is TRBV7-9 and J usage is TRBJ1-2; 9 positions match TRBD1. The CDR3 consists of 14 residues. CDR1 and CDR2 from the germline V gene are SEHNR and FQNEAQ (reference sequence). The V and J ends lost 5 bases and 2 bases, in that order; junction bases with no gene match: 3. In DNA form, the CDR3 reads TGTGCCAGCAGCCAAGGACAGGGGAACTATGGCTACACCTTC. Amino acid sequence: CASSQGQGNYGYTF.

This chain links TRBV7-9 with TRBJ2-1; 12 bases are shared with TRBD2. V lost 4 bases and J lost 4; bases outside the gene matches: 5. This CDR3 comprises 16 residues. From germline, CDR1 is SEHNR and CDR2 FQNEAQ (reference sequence). This chain's CDR3 is CASSSLAGGPYNEQFF. The CDR3 nucleotides read TGTGCCAGCAGCTCCCTAGCGGGGGGGCCGTACAATGAGCAGTTCTTC.

This clone was counted once. V is TRBV10-3 and J is TRBJ2-1, with TRBD2 matching over 10 bases. Germline CDR1 ENHRY, CDR2 SYGVKD. Germline trimming cut 6 bases from V and 7 bases from J; bases unmatched to any gene: 9. The CDR3 extends over 15 amino acids. The DNA for the CDR3 is TGTGCCATCAGGCCCGGGACTAGCGAGGGTAATGAGCAGTTCTTC. Translation gives CAIRPGTSEGNEQFF.

The chain is built from TRBV9 and TRBJ1-1; no clear D. This CDR3 has 14 residues. Trimming pared 6 bases from V and 4 bases from J, leaving 16 bases between. The V gene's germline CDR1 is SGDLS and CDR2 YYNGEE. For the CDR3, the DNA is TGTGCCAGCACCGGTTCAGCGACTGGCACTGAAGCTTTCTTT. Amino acid sequence: CASTGSATGTEAFF.

This sequence joins TRBV9 and TRBJ2-7; D perhaps matches TRBD1 (5 bases). The germline CDR1 and CDR2 sequences are SGDLS and YYNGEE. The CDR3 has 14 amino acids. V dropped 5 bases and J dropped 3 bases, with 15 bases sitting between them. CDR3: CASSLQGLGYEQYF. CDR3 coding DNA: TGTGCCAGCAGTCTTCAGGGCTTAGGCTACGAGCAGTACTTC.

CDR3 protein: CASSLRGFGHNEQFF. CDR3 in DNA: TGTGCCAGCAGTTTACGGGGGTTCGGGCACAATGAGCAGTTCTTC. This chain links TRBV27 with TRBJ2-1; the D gene is possibly TRBD2 (6 bases). Deletions cut 2 bases from V and 5 bases from J, with 13 bases between. The CDR3 runs to 15 residues. Germline CDR1 reads MNHEY; CDR2 reads SMNVEV (reference sequence).

The chain combines TRBV9 with TRBJ2-7; 10 positions match TRBD2. The CDR3 loop spans 15 amino acids. Germline CDR1 SGDLS, CDR2 YYNGEE. The V segment lost 4 bases and the J segment 2 bases; nucleotides outside the gene matches: 6. The CDR3 region is CASSPQRGGPYEQYF. CDR3 bases: TGTGCCAGCAGCCCCCAGCGGGGGGGCCCCTACGAGCAGTACTTC.

V is TRBV3-1 (or the pseudogene TRBV3-2) and J is TRBJ2-3; no firm D call. Trimming shortened V by 0 bases and J by 5 bases, and 6 bases separated the two germline ends. CDR1 LGHDT and CDR2 YNNKEL come from the germline V gene (reference sequence). The length of the CDR3 is 13 residues. The CDR3 DNA follows: TGTGCCAGCAGCCAAGATCGAGGAGATACGCAGTATTTT. This sequence encodes CASSQDRGDTQYF.

This clone was recorded only once. This chain uses TRBV28 with TRBJ1-1; D remains ambiguous. Germline values: CDR1 MDHEN, CDR2 SYDVKM. The CDR3 extends over 14 amino acids. Trimming left V 6 bases short and J 1 base short, with 12 bases between. The CDR3 spells CASRTGNPNTEAFF. The CDR3 nucleotides are TGTGCCAGCAGAACGGGAAACCCGAACACTGAAGCTTTCTTT.

This sequence joins TRBV3-1 (or the pseudogene TRBV3-2) and TRBJ1-5, with D unclear. CDR3 size: 15 residues. In germline, CDR1 is LGHDT, CDR2 YNNKEL (reference sequence). The germline V and J ends were trimmed by 0 bases and 2 bases, with 8 bases remaining between them. CDR3 loop: CASSQDREGNQPQHF. CDR3 coding DNA: TGTGCCAGCAGCCAAGATCGGGAGGGCAATCAGCCCCAGCATTTT.

The chain joins TRBV5-1 to TRBJ1-1, with 7 bases fitting TRBD1. CDR3 length: 15 amino acids. V shed 2 bases, J shed 1 base, and the junction held 5 bases outside the gene matches. Germline-derived CDR1 and CDR2 are SGHRS and YFSETQ. CDR3 sequence reads: CASSFRGTGNTEAFF. The CDR3 nucleotides are TGCGCCAGCAGCTTCAGGGGGACCGGGAACACTGAAGCTTTCTTT.

V gene TRBV28 combines with J gene TRBJ1-2, with D possibly being TRBD1 (5 bases). The CDR3 is 15 residues long. V lost 3 bases to trimming and J lost 6 bases, with 17 bases between them. The germline gives CDR1 MDHEN, CDR2 SYDVKM. The CDR3 loop reads CASSFTPRAPNGYTF. The CDR3 DNA sequence: TGTGCCAGCAGTTTCACCCCCAGGGCCCCCAATGGCTACACCTTC.

The chain has TRBV11-3 and TRBJ2-2, with D hard to call. V was cut by 2 bases and J by 4 bases, with 8 bases left in between. CDR3 size: 14 residues. Germline V gene lookup returns CDR1 SGHNT and CDR2 YENEEA. The CDR3 bases are TGTGCCAGCAGCTTATCGGTTGCCACCGGGGAGCTGTTTTTT. Protein product: CASSLSVATGELFF. Full variable domain (rest looked up from reference TRBV11-3 and TRBJ2-2): EAGVVQSPRYKIIEKKQPVAFWCNPISGHNTLYWYLQNLGQGPELLIRYENEEAVDDSQLPKDRFSAERLKGVDSTLKIQPAELGDSAVYLCASSLSVATGELFFGEGSRLTVL.